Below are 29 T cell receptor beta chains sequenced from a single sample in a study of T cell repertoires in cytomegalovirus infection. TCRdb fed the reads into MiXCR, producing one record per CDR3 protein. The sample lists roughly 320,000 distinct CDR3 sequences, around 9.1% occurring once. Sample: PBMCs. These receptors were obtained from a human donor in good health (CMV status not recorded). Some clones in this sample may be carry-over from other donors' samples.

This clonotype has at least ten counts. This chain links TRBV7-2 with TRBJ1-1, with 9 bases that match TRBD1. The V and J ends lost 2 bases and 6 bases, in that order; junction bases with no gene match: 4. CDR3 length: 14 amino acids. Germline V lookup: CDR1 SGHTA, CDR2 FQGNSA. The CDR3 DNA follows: TGTGCCAGCAGCTTAAGGGGACAGGGATCTGAAGCTTTCTTT. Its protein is CASSLRGQGSEAFF.

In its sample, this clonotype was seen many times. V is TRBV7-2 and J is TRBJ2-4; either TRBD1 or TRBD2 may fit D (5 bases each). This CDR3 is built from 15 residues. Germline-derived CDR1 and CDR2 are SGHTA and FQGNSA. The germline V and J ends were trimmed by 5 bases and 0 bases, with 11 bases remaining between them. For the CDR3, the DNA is TGTGCCAGCAGCCCCGGGGCTGGAGCCAAAAACATTCAGTACTTC. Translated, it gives CASSPGAGAKNIQYF.

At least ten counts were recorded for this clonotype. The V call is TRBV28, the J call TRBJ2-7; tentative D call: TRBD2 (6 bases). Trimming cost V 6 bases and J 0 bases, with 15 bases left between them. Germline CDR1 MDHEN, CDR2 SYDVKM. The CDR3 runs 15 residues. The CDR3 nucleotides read TGTGCCAGCAGCCCTCGGGGGTTGAGCTCCTACGAGCAGTACGTC. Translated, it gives CASSPRGLSSYEQYV.

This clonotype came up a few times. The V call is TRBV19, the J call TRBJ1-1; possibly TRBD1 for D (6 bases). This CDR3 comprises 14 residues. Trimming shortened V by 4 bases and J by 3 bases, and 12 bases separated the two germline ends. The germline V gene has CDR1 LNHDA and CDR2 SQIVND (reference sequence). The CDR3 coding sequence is TGTGCCAGTAGTAAACAGGGAGGGGACACTGAAGCTTTCTTT. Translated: CASSKQGGDTEAFF.

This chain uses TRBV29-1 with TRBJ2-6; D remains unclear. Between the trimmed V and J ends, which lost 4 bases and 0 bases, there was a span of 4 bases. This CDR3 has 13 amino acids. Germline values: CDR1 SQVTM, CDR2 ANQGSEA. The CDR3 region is CSVVSSGANVLTF. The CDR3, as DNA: TGCAGCGTTGTTAGCTCTGGGGCCAACGTCCTGACTTTC.

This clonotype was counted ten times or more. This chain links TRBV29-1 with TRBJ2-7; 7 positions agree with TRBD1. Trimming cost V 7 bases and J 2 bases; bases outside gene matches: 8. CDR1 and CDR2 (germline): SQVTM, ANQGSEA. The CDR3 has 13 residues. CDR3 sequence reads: CSARDSPTYEQYF. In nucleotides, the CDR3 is TGCAGCGCTAGGGACAGTCCTACCTACGAGCAGTACTTC.

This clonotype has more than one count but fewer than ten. CDR3 DNA: TGTGCCAGCAAAGCAGATACGCAGTATTTT. It specifies CASKADTQYF. The chain carries TRBV25-1 and TRBJ2-3, with D uncertain. V lost 7 bases to trimming and J lost 4 bases, with 3 bases between them. CDR3 length equals 10 residues. Germline CDR1 and CDR2: MGHDK and SYGVNS.

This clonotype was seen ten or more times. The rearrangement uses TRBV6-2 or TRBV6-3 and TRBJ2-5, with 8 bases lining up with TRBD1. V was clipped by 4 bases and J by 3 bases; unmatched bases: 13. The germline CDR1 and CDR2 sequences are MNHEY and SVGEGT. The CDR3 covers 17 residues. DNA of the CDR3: TGTGCCAGCAGTTCTGGACAGGGTGGAACCATCGAAGAGACCCAGTACTTC. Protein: CASSSGQGGTIEETQYF.

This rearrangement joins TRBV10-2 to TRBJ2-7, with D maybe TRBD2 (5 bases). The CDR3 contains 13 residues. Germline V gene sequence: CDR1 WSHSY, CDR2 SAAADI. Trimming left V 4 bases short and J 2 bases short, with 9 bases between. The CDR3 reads CASSGRGPYEQYV. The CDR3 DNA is TGCGCCAGCAGTGGTCGGGGTCCCTACGAGCAGTACGTC.

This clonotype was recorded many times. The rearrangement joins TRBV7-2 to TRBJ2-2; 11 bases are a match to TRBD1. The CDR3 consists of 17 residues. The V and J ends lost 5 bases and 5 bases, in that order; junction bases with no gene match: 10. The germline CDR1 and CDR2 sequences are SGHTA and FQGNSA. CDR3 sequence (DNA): TGTGCCAGCAGCCGATCCGGGACAGGGGGATTTACCGGGGAGCTGTTTTTT. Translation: CASSRSGTGGFTGELFF.

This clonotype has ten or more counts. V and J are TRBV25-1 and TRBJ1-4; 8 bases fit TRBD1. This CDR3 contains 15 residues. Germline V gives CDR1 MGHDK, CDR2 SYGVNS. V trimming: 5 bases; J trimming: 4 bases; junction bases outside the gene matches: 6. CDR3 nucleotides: TGTGCCAGCAGTACCCCGGACAGGGTTAATGAAAAACTGTTTTTT. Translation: CASSTPDRVNEKLFF.

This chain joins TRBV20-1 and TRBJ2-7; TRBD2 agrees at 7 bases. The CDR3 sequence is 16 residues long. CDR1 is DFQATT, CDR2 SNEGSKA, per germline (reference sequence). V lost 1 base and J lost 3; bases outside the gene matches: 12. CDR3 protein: CSARVSWGGGVYEQYF. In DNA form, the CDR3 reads TGCAGTGCTAGAGTATCGTGGGGGGGTGGCGTCTACGAGCAGTACTTC.

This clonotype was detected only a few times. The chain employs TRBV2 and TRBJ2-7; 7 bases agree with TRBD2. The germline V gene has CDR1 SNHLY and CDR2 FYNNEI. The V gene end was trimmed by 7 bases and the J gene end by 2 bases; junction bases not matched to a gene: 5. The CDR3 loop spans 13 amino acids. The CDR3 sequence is CASTRDYPYEQYF. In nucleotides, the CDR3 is TGTGCCAGCACCCGGGACTATCCCTACGAGCAGTACTTC.

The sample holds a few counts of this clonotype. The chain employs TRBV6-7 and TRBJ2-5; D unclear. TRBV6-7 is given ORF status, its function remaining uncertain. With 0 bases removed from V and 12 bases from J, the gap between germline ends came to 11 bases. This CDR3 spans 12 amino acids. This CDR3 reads CASSYSIRAKYF. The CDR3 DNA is TGTGCCAGCAGTTACTCGATCCGGGCTAAGTACTTC.

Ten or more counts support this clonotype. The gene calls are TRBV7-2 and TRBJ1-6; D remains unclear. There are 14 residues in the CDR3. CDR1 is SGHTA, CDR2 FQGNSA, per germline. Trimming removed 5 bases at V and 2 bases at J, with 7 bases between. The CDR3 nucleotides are TGTGCCAGCAGCCCCAGCCCCTATAATTCACCCCTCCACTTT. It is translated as CASSPSPYNSPLHF.

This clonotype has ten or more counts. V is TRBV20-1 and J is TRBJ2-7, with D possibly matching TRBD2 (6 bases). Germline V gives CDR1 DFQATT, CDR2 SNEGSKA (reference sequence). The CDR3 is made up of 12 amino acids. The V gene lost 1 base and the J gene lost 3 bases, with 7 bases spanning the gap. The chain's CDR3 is CSARGRVYEQYF. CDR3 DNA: TGCAGTGCTAGAGGGAGGGTCTACGAGCAGTACTTC.

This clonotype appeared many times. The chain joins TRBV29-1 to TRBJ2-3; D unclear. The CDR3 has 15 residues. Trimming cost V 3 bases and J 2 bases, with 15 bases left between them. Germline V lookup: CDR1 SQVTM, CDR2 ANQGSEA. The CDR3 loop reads CSVDALGLLTDTQYF. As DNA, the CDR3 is TGCAGCGTTGATGCGTTAGGGCTGCTCACAGATACGCAGTATTTT.

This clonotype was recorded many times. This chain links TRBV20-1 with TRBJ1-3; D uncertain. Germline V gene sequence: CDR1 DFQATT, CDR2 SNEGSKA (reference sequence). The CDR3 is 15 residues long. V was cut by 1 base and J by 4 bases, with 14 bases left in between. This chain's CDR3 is CSARGTGARGNTIYF. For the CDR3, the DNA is TGCAGTGCTAGAGGTACTGGCGCCCGCGGAAACACCATATATTTT.

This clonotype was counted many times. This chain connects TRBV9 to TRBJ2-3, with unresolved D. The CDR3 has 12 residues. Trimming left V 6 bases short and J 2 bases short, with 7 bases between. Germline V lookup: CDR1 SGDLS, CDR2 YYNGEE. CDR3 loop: CASTTLTDTQYF. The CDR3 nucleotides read TGTGCCAGCACCACCCTCACAGATACGCAGTATTTT.

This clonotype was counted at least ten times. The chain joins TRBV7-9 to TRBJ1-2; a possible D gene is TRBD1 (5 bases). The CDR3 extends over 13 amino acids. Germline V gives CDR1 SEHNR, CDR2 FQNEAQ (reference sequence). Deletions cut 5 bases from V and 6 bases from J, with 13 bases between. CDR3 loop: CASSHQGTDGYTF. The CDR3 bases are TGTGCCAGCAGCCACCAGGGAACCGATGGCTACACCTTC.

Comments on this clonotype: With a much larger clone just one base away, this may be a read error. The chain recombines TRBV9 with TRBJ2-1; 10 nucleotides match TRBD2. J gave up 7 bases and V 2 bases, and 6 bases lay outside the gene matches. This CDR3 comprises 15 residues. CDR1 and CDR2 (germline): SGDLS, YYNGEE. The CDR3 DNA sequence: TGTGCCAGCAGCGTCCTAGCGGGGGCACTTAATGAGCAGTTCTTC. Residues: CASSVLAGALNEQFF.

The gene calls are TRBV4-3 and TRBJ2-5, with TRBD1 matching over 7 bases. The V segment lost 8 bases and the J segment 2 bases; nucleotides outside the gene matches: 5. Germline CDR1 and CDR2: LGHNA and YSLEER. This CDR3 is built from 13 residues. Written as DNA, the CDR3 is TGCGCCAGCTCCGTACAGGGGCAAGAGACCCAGTACTTC. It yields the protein CASSVQGQETQYF.

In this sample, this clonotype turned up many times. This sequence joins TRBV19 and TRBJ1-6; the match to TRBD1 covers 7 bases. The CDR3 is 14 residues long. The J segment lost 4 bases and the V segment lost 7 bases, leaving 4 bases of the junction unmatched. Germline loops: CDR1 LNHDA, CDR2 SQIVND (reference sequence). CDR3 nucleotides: TGTGCCAGTAAAGAGGGACAGTATAATTCACCCCTCCACTTT. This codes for CASKEGQYNSPLHF. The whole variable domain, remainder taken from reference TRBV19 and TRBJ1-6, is DGGITQSPKYLFRKEGQNVTLSCEQNLNHDAMYWYRQDPGQGLRLIYYSQIVNDFQKGDIAEGYSVSREKKESFPLTVTSAQKNPTAFYLCASKEGQYNSPLHFGNGTRLTVT.

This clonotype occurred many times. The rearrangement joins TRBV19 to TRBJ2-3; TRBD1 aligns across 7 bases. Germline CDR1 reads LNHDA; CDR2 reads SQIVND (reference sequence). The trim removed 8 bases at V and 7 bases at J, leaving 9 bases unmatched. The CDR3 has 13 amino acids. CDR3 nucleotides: TGTGCCAGTTCTCCCGACAGGGACAATACGCAGTATTTT. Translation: CASSPDRDNTQYF.

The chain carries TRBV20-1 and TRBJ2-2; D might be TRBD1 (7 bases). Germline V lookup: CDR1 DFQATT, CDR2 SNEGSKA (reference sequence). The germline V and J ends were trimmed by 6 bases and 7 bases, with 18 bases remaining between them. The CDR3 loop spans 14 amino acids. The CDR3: CSADQGGRHGELFF. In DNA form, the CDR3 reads TGCAGTGCCGACCAGGGGGGCCGTCACGGGGAGCTGTTTTTT.

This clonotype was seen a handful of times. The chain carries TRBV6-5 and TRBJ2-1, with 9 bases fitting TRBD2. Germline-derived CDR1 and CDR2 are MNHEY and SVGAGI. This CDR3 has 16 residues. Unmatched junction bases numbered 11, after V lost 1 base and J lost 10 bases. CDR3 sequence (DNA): TGTGCCAGCAGTTACTTCCCTCGGGCGGGGGGGCCCGAGCAGTTCTTC. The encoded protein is CASSYFPRAGGPEQFF.

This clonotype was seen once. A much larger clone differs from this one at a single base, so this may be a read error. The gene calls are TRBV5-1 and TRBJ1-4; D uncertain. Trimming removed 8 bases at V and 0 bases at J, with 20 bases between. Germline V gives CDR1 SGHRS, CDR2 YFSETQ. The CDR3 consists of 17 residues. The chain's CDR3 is CASRNGFLTSTNEKLFF. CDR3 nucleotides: TGCGCCAGTAGAAATGGGTTTTTAACTTCAACTAATGAAAAACTGTTTTTT. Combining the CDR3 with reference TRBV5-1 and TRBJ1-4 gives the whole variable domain KAGVTQTPRYLIKTRGQQVTLSCSPISGHRSVSWYQQTPGQGLQFLFEYFSETQRNKGNFPGRFSGRQFSNSRSEMNVSTLELGDSALYLCASRNGFLTSTNEKLFFGSGTQLSVL.

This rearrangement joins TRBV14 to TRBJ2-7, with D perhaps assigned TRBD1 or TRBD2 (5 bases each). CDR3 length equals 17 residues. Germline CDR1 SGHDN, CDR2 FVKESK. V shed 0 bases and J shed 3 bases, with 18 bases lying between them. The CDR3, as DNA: TGTGCCAGCAGCCAAGATCTTTCGGGGCAGACGGACTACGAGCAGTACGTC. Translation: CASSQDLSGQTDYEQYV.

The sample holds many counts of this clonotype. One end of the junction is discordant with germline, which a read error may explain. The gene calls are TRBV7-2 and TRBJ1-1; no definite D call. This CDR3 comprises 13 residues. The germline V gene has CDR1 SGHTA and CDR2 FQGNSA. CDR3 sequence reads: CASRSVGNPEAFF. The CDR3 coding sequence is TGTGCCAGCAGATCCGTGGGGAACCCTGAAGCTTTCTTT. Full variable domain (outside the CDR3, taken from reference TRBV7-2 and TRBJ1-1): GAGVSQSPSNKVTEKGKDVELRCDPISGHTALYWYRQSLGQGLEFLIYFQGNSAPDKSGLPSDRFSAERTGGSVSTLTIQRTQQEDSAVYLCASRSVGNPEAFFGQGTRLTVV.